This T cell receptor beta chain originates from a study of blood T cell repertoires in COVID-19. The germline CDR1 and CDR2 sequences are MNHEY and SMNVEV (reference sequence). The CDR3 is 16 residues long. Trimming left V 6 bases short and J 6 bases short, with 20 bases between. How the authors handled the data: Nucleated cell number was recorded as an estimate derived from reference gene primer amplification. Data came from immunoSEQ multiplex PCR; TCRdb stores just in-frame clones and leaves some out. Clone size and the V and J calls come from that table; the DNA yielded D and trimming. This table holds approximately 190,000 clones, around four fifths found once.

The chain carries TRBV27 and TRBJ2-2, with D possibly matching TRBD2 (7 bases). Sequenced sample: peripheral blood. The clonotype was recovered from a woman aged 25 to 39 with acute or convalescent COVID-19. In nucleotides, the CDR3 is TGTGCCAGCAGCCCGGGGGTAACAGGGAGGGCCGGGGAGCTGTTTTTT. Translation: CASSPGVTGRAGELFF.